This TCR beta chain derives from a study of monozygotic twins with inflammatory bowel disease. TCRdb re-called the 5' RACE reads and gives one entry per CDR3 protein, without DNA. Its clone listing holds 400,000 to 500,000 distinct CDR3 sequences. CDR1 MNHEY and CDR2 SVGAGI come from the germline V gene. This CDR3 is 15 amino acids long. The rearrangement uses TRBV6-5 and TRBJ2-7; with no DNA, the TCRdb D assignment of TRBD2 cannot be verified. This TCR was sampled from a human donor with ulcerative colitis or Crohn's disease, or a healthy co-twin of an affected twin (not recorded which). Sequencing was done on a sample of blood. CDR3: CASSYFTGLATEQYF.